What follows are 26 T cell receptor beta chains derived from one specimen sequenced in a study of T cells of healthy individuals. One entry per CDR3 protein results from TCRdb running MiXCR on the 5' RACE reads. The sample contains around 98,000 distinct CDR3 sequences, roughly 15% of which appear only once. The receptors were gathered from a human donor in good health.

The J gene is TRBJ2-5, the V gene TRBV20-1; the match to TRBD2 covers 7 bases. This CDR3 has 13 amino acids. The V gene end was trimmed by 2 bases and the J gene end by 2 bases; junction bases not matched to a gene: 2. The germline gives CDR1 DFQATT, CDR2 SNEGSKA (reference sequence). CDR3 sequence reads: CSARLAVQETQYF. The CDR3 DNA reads TGCAGTGCTAGACTAGCGGTGCAAGAGACCCAGTACTTC.

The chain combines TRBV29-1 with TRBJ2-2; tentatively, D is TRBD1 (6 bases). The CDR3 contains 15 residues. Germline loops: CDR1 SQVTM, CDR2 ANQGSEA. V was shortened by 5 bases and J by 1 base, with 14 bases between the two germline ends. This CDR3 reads CSVKQEDRNTGELFF. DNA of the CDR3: TGCAGCGTTAAACAGGAGGACAGGAACACCGGGGAGCTGTTTTTT.

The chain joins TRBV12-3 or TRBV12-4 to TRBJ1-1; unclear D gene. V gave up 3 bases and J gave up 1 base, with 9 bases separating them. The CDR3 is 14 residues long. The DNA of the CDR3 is TGTGCCAGCAGTTTGTTTCGCAGGAACACTGAAGCTTTCTTT. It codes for CASSLFRRNTEAFF.

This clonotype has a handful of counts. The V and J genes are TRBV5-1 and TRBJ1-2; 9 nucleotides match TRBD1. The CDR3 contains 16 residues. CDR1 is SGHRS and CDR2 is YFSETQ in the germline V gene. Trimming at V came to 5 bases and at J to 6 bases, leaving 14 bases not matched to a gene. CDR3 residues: CASSFTGTGLRDGYTF. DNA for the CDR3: TGCGCCAGCAGTTTTACCGGGACAGGGCTGCGGGATGGCTACACCTTC.

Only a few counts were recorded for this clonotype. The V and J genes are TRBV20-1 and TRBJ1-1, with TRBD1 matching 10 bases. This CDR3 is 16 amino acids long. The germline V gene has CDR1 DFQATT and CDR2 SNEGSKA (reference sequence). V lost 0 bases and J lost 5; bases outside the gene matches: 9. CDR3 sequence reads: CSARDSTGGRTTEAFF. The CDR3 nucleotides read TGCAGTGCTAGAGATTCGACAGGGGGCAGGACTACTGAAGCTTTCTTT.

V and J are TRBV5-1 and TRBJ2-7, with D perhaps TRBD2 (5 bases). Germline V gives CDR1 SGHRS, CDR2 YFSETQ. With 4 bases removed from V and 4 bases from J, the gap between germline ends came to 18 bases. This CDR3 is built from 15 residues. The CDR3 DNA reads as TGCGCCAGCAGCACCTCCGGGGTTAGTATTTACGAGCAGTACTTC. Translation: CASSTSGVSIYEQYF.

In DNA form, the CDR3 reads TGTGCCAGCAGCTCATCGGGAGTTGCCTGGGAGACCCAGTACTTC. Residues: CASSSSGVAWETQYF. V usage is TRBV7-2 and J usage is TRBJ2-5; the D gene is possibly TRBD2 (6 bases). This CDR3 contains 15 residues. The V end was cut by 4 bases, the J end by 5 bases, with 17 bases between. CDR1 and CDR2 from the germline V gene are SGHTA and FQGNSA.

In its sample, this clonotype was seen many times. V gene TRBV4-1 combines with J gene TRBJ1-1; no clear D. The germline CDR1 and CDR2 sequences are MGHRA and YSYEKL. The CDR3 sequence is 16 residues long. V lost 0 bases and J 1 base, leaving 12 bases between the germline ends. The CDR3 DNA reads TGCGCCAGCAGCCAAGATCCTACCAGGACGAACACTGAAGCTTTCTTT. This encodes CASSQDPTRTNTEAFF.

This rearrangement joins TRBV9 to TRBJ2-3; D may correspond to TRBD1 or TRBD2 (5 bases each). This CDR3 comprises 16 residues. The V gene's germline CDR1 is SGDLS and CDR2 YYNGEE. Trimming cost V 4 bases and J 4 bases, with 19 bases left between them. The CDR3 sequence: CASSPTGTPTADTQYF. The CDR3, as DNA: TGTGCCAGCAGCCCCACCGGGACCCCGACGGCAGATACGCAGTATTTT.

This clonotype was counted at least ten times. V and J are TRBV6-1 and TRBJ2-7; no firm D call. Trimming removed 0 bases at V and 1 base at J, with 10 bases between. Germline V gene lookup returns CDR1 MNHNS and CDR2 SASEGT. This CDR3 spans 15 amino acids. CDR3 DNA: TGTGCCAGCAGTGAAGCCGAAACATCTTCCTACGAGCAGTACTTC. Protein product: CASSEAETSSYEQYF.

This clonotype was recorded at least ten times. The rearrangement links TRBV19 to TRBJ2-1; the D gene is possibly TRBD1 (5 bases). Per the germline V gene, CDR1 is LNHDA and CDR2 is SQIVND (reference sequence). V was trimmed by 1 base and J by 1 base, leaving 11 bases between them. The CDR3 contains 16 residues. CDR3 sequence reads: CASSIVGRASYNEQFF. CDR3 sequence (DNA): TGTGCCAGTAGTATAGTGGGCAGGGCGTCCTACAATGAGCAGTTCTTC.

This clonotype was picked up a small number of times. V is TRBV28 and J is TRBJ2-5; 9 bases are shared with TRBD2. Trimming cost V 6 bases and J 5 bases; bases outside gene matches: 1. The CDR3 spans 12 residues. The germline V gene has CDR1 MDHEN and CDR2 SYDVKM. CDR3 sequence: CASRSGRETQYF. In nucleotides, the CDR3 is TGTGCCAGCAGGAGCGGGAGGGAGACCCAGTACTTC.

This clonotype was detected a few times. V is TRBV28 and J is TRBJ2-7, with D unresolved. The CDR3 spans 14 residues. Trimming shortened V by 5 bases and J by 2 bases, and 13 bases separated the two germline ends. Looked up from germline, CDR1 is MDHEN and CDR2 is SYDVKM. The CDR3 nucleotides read TGTGCCAGCAGTCGGGTTCTCAGACCCTACGAGCAGTACTTC. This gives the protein CASSRVLRPYEQYF.

The CDR3 DNA sequence: TGTGCCAGCAGCCGGGACGAGCCAATTTCTGGGGCCAACGTCCTGACTTTC. Its protein product is CASSRDEPISGANVLTF. The gene calls are TRBV6-2 or TRBV6-3 and TRBJ2-6; D tentatively reads TRBD1 or TRBD2 (5 bases each). The germline CDR1 and CDR2 sequences are MNHEY and SVGEGT. Trimming stripped 6 bases from V and 1 base from J, with 16 bases between. This CDR3 has 17 amino acids.

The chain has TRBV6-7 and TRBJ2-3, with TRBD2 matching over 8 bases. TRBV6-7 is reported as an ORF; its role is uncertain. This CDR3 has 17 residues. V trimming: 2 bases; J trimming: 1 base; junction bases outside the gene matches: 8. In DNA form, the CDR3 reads TGTGCCAGCAGTTACGAGCCGTCGACTAGCGGCACAGATACGCAGTATTTT. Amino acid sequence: CASSYEPSTSGTDTQYF.

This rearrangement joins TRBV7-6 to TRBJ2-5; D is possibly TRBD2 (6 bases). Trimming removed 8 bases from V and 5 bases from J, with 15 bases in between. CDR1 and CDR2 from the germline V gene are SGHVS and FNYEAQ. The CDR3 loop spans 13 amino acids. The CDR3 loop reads CASGTGTSETQYF. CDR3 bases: TGTGCCAGCGGAACGGGGACTTCGGAGACCCAGTACTTC.

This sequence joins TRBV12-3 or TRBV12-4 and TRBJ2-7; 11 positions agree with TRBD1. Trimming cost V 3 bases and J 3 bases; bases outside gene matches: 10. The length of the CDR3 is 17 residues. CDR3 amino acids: CASSFLGTGGGVYEQYF. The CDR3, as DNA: TGTGCCAGCAGTTTTCTAGGGACAGGGGGAGGGGTCTACGAGCAGTACTTC.

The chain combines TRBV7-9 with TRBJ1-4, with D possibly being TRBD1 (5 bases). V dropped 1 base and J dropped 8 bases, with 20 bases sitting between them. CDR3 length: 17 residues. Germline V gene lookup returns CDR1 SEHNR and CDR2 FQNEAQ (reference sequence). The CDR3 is CASSLGTQAWGGEKLFF. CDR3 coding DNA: TGTGCCAGCAGCTTAGGGACGCAGGCGTGGGGCGGAGAAAAACTGTTTTTT.

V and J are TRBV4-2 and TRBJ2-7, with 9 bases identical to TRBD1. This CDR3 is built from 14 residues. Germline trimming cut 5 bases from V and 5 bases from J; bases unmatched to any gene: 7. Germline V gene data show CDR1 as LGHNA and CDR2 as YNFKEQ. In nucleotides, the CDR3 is TGTGCCAGCAGCTATCCGGGACAGGGCCACGAGCAGTACTTC. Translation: CASSYPGQGHEQYF.

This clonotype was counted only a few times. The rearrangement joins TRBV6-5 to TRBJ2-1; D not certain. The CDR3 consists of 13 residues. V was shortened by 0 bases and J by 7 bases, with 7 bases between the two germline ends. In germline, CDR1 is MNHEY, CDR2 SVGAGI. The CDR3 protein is CASSYSLGNEQFF. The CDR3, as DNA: TGTGCCAGCAGTTACTCCCTTGGGAATGAGCAGTTCTTC.

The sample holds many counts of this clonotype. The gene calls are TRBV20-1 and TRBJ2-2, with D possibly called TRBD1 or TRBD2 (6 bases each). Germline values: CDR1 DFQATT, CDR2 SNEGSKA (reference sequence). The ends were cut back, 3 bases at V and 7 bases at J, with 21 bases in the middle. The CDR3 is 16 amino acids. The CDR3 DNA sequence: TGCAGTGCTAGGGCCTCTGAGGGGGGTGAGGTCGGGGAGCTGTTTTTT. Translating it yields CSARASEGGEVGELFF.

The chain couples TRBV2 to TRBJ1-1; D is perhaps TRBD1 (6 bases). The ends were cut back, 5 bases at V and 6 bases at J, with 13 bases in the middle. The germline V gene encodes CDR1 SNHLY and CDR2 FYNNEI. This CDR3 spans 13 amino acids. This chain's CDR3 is CASSTPDRPEAFF. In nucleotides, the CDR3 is TGTGCCAGCAGTACACCCGACAGGCCTGAAGCTTTCTTT.

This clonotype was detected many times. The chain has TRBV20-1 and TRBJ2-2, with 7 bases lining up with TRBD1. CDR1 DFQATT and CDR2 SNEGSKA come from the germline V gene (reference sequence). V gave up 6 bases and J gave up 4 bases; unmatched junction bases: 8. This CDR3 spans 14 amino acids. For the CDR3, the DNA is TGCAGTGCCCCCACAGGGGCGGTCACCGGGGAGCTGTTTTTT. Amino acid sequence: CSAPTGAVTGELFF.

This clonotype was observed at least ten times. Here the CDR3 reads CSVEKRQGAGHTF. The CDR3 nucleotides are TGCAGCGTTGAAAAACGACAGGGGGCTGGTCACACCTTC. The chain combines TRBV29-1 with TRBJ1-2; 10 positions agree with TRBD1. The CDR3 spans 13 residues. Germline V gene sequence: CDR1 SQVTM, CDR2 ANQGSEA. The V segment lost 2 bases and the J segment 12 bases; nucleotides outside the gene matches: 9.

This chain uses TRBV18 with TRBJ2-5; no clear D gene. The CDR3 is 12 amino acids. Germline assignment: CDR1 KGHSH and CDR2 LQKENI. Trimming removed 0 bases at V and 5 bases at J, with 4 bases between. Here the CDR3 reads CASSPPAETQYF. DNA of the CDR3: TGTGCCAGCTCACCACCGGCGGAGACCCAGTACTTC.

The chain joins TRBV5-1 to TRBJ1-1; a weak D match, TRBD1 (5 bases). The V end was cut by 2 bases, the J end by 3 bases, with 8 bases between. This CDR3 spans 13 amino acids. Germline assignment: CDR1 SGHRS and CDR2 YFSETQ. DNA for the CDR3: TGCGCCAGCAGCTTTCCCAGGGACACTGAAGCTTTCTTT. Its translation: CASSFPRDTEAFF.